Shown below are 22 T cell receptor beta chains from a single sample sequenced in a study of T cell responses to AZD1222 COVID-19 vaccine (dated by TCRdb to the early 2020s). Explained via the paper, the time point label denotes: baseline before first vaccination. Per the publication, the treatment or condition label means: meningococcal conjugate vaccine given as trial control. Library prep was done by the immunoSEQ multiplex PCR assay. Imported from immuneACCESS, the table was reduced by TCRdb to in-frame sequences with V and J called. These copies leave out some clones; in studies compared against another copy, an unresolved V gene accounts for under half, and the cause of the remainder is not known. Within this sample are under 80,000 clones, with more than 65% of them counted one time only. The ten largest make up roughly 25% of the sample. The material was peripheral blood, obtained on day 0 of MenACWY control vaccination. The receptors were sampled from an adult in good health.

Regarding this clone: Compared with germline, one end of the junction differs, possibly owing to a read error. V usage is TRBV5-1 and J usage is TRBJ1-3; the D gene is possibly TRBD1 (5 bases). Germline assignment: CDR1 SGHRS and CDR2 YFSETQ. This CDR3 has 13 residues. The CDR3 loop reads CASSSEVGAPLNF. In DNA form, the CDR3 reads TGCGCCAGCAGCTCTGAGGTAGGGGCCCCTCTGAATTTT.

This chain connects TRBV19 to TRBJ1-2; D remains unclear. The CDR3 contains 13 residues. CDR1 and CDR2 from the germline V gene are LNHDA and SQIVND (reference sequence). V was pared by 3 bases and J by 2 bases, with 7 bases between. The CDR3 protein is CASSITENYGYTF. The CDR3 region has the DNA TGTGCCAGTAGTATTACAGAAAACTATGGCTACACCTTC.

The chain joins TRBV19 to TRBJ1-5, with D uncertain. Between the trimmed V and J ends, which lost 7 bases and 1 base, there was a span of 8 bases. In germline, CDR1 is LNHDA, CDR2 SQIVND (reference sequence). The CDR3 sequence is 13 residues long. The CDR3 is CASTLGSNQPQHF. CDR3 bases: TGTGCCAGTACTCTGGGGAGCAATCAGCCCCAGCATTTT.

V usage is TRBV11-2 and J usage is TRBJ2-5; TRBD2 matches 9 bases. Looked up from germline, CDR1 is SGHAT and CDR2 is FQNNGV. The CDR3 runs 12 residues. Trimming took 9 bases from V and 4 from J; bases not matched to a gene: 3. The CDR3 DNA sequence: TGTGCCAGTAAAGCGGGGGGAGAGACCCAGTACTTC. Translating gives CASKAGGETQYF.

This clone was seen only once. V gene TRBV3-1 (or the pseudogene TRBV3-2) combines with J gene TRBJ2-2, with a weak D call TRBD2 (6 bases). V shed 3 bases and J shed 5 bases, with 13 bases lying between them. Germline V gene data show CDR1 as LGHDT and CDR2 as YNNKEL (reference sequence). This CDR3 comprises 15 residues. CDR3 nucleotides: TGTGCCAGCAGCCAGGGACTGCGCGAAACCGGGGAGCTGTTTTTT. Protein product: CASSQGLRETGELFF.

The genes are TRBV5-1 and TRBJ2-5; the D is unclear. Trimming removed 4 bases at V and 1 base at J, with 17 bases between. Germline V lookup: CDR1 SGHRS, CDR2 YFSETQ. The CDR3 extends over 16 amino acids. CDR3 nucleotide sequence: TGCGCCAGCAGCCCACAACCCTCGTCGGGCCAAGAGACCCAGTACTTC. Protein sequence: CASSPQPSSGQETQYF.

The chain carries TRBV19 and TRBJ2-1; 12 nucleotides line up with TRBD2. The CDR3 consists of 15 residues. Per germline, CDR1 LNHDA and CDR2 SQIVND (reference sequence). V shed 1 base, J shed 10 bases, and the junction held 5 bases outside the gene matches. In nucleotides, the CDR3 is TGTGCCAGTAGTATAGGGACCGGGACTAGCGGGGAGCAGTTCTTC. Its translation: CASSIGTGTSGEQFF.

The J gene is TRBJ1-5, the V gene TRBV28; D might be TRBD1 (6 bases). The CDR3 loop spans 14 amino acids. The V gene's germline CDR1 is MDHEN and CDR2 SYDVKM. V dropped 2 bases and J dropped 6 bases, with 11 bases sitting between them. The CDR3 is CASSLRGGGQPQHF. Written as DNA, the CDR3 is TGTGCCAGCAGTTTAAGGGGAGGGGGTCAGCCCCAGCATTTT.

The chain is built from TRBV7-6 and TRBJ1-4, with D perhaps TRBD1 (5 bases). V lost 0 bases and J lost 1, with 12 bases in between. There are 17 residues in the CDR3. CDR1 is SGHVS and CDR2 is FNYEAQ in the germline V gene. CDR3 amino acids: CASSLALGRETNEKLFF. CDR3 sequence (DNA): TGTGCCAGCAGCTTAGCGCTGGGACGGGAAACTAATGAAAAACTGTTTTTT.

V gene TRBV7-8 combines with J gene TRBJ2-1; D may match TRBD1 or TRBD2 (5 bases each). Germline loops: CDR1 SGHVS, CDR2 FQNEAQ. The CDR3 length is 13 residues. CDR3 bases: TGTGCTACCGGGACGAGGGTCGAGAATGAGCAGTTCTTC. Translated, it gives CATGTRVENEQFF.

The gene calls are TRBV7-9 and TRBJ1-2, with D perhaps matching TRBD1 (5 bases). CDR3 length: 12 residues. Germline lookup yields CDR1 SEHNR and CDR2 FQNEAQ (reference sequence). The ends were cut back, 5 bases at V and 4 bases at J, with 8 bases in the middle. The CDR3 DNA is TGTGCCAGCAGCCTCGACAGCTATGGCTACACCTTC. This translates into CASSLDSYGYTF.

The V and J genes are TRBV4-2 and TRBJ1-2; D is unresolved. Trimming shortened V by 0 bases and J by 3 bases, and 11 bases separated the two germline ends. CDR1 and CDR2 (germline): LGHNA, YNFKEQ. The CDR3 length is 15 residues. The CDR3: CASSQDSRSDYGYTF. The CDR3 DNA is TGTGCCAGCAGCCAAGATTCGCGCAGTGACTATGGCTACACCTTC.

The chain links TRBV7-9 to TRBJ1-2, with a possible D match to TRBD1 (5 bases). Germline V gives CDR1 SEHNR, CDR2 FQNEAQ (reference sequence). V lost 5 bases and J lost 7, with 14 bases in between. This CDR3 contains 13 residues. The CDR3 nucleotides are TGTGCCAGCAGCCCCCGTGGGGGGGGTGGCTACACCTTC. Translated, it gives CASSPRGGGGYTF.

Details on this clone: Additional DNA sequences in this sample encode the identical CDR3. The rearrangement uses TRBV7-9 and TRBJ2-3; tentatively, D is TRBD1 or TRBD2 (5 bases each). V was clipped by 10 bases and J by 2 bases, with 13 bases between them. Looked up from germline, CDR1 is SEHNR and CDR2 is FQNEAQ (reference sequence). The CDR3 length is 13 residues. As DNA, the CDR3 is TGTGCCATAATTGGGGACGCCACAGATACGCAGTATTTT. Its protein product is CAIIGDATDTQYF.

J is TRBJ1-5 and V is TRBV6-5; 8 nucleotides match TRBD1. Per germline, CDR1 MNHEY and CDR2 SVGAGI. The CDR3 spans 14 residues. The V and J ends lost 8 bases and 6 bases, in that order; junction bases with no gene match: 9. The CDR3 is CASSLDRDGQPQHF. Written as DNA, the CDR3 is TGTGCCAGCTCCCTGGACAGGGATGGTCAGCCCCAGCATTTT.

This chain uses TRBV5-1 with TRBJ2-5; 7 nucleotides match TRBD1. Germline CDR1 SGHRS, CDR2 YFSETQ. The CDR3 sequence is 14 residues long. Trimming took 4 bases from V and 4 from J; bases not matched to a gene: 7. The CDR3: CASSPLGQSETQYF. DNA of the CDR3: TGCGCCAGCAGCCCTTTGGGACAGTCAGAGACCCAGTACTTC.

V usage is TRBV29-1 and J usage is TRBJ2-3; the D gene is possibly TRBD1 (5 bases). Germline V gene lookup returns CDR1 SQVTM and CDR2 ANQGSEA. The CDR3 consists of 12 residues. Between the trimmed V and J ends, which lost 7 bases and 1 base, there was a span of 9 bases. The CDR3 here is CSAIQGTDTQYF. The CDR3 nucleotides are TGCAGCGCGATACAGGGCACAGATACGCAGTATTTT.

With regard to this clone: At the DNA level, this CDR3 is encoded by other sequences in the same sample as well. The chain has TRBV4-3 and TRBJ1-1, with D maybe TRBD1 (5 bases). CDR1 is LGHNA and CDR2 is YSLEER in the germline V gene. The ends were cut back, 0 bases at V and 5 bases at J, with 13 bases in the middle. The CDR3 spans 15 residues. The CDR3 nucleotides read TGCGCCAGCAGCCAAGATCGGGGGATCAGGACTGAAGCTTTCTTT. Its protein product is CASSQDRGIRTEAFF.

This clone appeared a single time. The chain links TRBV10-3 to TRBJ1-1; no clear D. Germline V lookup: CDR1 ENHRY, CDR2 SYGVKD. The V end lost 3 bases, the J end lost 1 base, and 3 bases lay between the germline ends. This CDR3 comprises 12 residues. CDR3 residues: CAISEGNTEAFF. The CDR3 nucleotides are TGTGCCATCAGTGAAGGGAACACTGAAGCTTTCTTT.

This clone showed up just once. V and J are TRBV28 and TRBJ1-2; possibly TRBD1 for D (5 bases). The CDR3 sequence is 12 residues long. Germline CDR1 reads MDHEN; CDR2 reads SYDVKM. V shed 3 bases and J shed 8 bases, with 10 bases lying between them. The CDR3 spells CASSFIWGGYTF. The DNA of the CDR3 is TGTGCCAGCAGTTTTATCTGGGGGGGCTACACCTTC.

The table lists this clone with a count of one. V usage is TRBV30 and J usage is TRBJ1-5, with 7 bases matching TRBD1. The trim removed 2 bases at V and 6 bases at J, leaving 7 bases unmatched. This CDR3 comprises 14 residues. CDR1 and CDR2 from the germline V gene are GTSNPN and SVGIG (reference sequence). The chain's CDR3 is CAWSIEGASQPQHF. The CDR3 DNA reads TGTGCCTGGAGTATTGAGGGGGCAAGTCAGCCCCAGCATTTT.

This clone has only one observation. The CDR3 DNA reads TGCGCCAGCAGCCAAGATCCGACTTCCAGGGTGGAGACCCAGTACTTC. Its translation is CASSQDPTSRVETQYF. The chain couples TRBV4-1 to TRBJ2-5, with D perhaps matching TRBD1 (5 bases). Germline V gene data show CDR1 as MGHRA and CDR2 as YSYEKL. Deletions cut 0 bases from V and 5 bases from J, with 16 bases between. CDR3 size: 16 residues.